The rows below give T cell receptor beta chains drawn from one sample of a study of cytotoxic CD8 clonotypes in ibrutinib-treated CLL. TCRdb keeps only in-frame clones here, not all; method: immunoSEQ multiplex PCR. The sample shows 330,000 or so clones, roughly two thirds of them seen only once. The sample here was PBMCs, taken after 36 months of ibrutinib treatment. These receptors were collected from a human donor with chronic lymphocytic leukemia. CDR3s include the opening cysteine and the closing phenylalanine or tryptophan. A D gene is named only where the DNA matches it firmly. The size of a clone is reported for some rows only, either as once, few or many, or as a class for expanded clones.

clone_size,j_call,v_call,d_call,cdr3_nt,cdr3_aa
-,TRBJ2-5,TRBV7-2,-,TGTGCCAGCAGCTTAGTGGGTCGAGGACAAGAGACCCAGTACTTC,CASSLVGRGQETQYF
-,TRBJ2-5,TRBV5-6,-,TGTGCCAGCAGCTTAGGCTTTGGGTCCCAGTACTTC,CASSLGFGSQYF
-,TRBJ1-5,TRBV28,TRBD1,TGTGCCACCAGTGATCACAGGGGGACGGGCAATCAGCCCCAGCATTTT,CATSDHRGTGNQPQHF
once,TRBJ1-4,TRBV27,TRBD1,TGTGCCAGCAGACCGGGACAGGGGAAACCCGCGGGGGAAAAACTGTTTTTT,CASRPGQGKPAGEKLFF
few,TRBJ2-7,TRBV6-5,-,TGTGCCAGCAGTTATTCGACGTGGAGGGAGGAATACGAGCAGTACTTC,CASSYSTWREEYEQYF
-,TRBJ2-3,TRBV4-3,-,TGCGCCAGCAGCCAAGATCCCAGCGGTACGCAGTATTTT,CASSQDPSGTQYF
-,TRBJ2-7,TRBV19,-,TGTGCCAGTAGTATCGTGGCAGACTCGCGCTACGAGCAGTACTTC,CASSIVADSRYEQYF
few,TRBJ1-2,TRBV9,-,TGTGCCAGCAGCGTAGCAGAGGGTAGCTATGGCTACACCTTC,CASSVAEGSYGYTF
few,TRBJ2-3,TRBV14,-,TGTGCCAGCAGCCAATGGGCTACCCGCACAGATACGCAGTATTTT,CASSQWATRTDTQYF
few,TRBJ2-7,TRBV18,-,TGTGCCAGCTCACCTGGACAGACCTACGAGCAGTACTTC,CASSPGQTYEQYF
once,TRBJ2-3,TRBV4-3,-,TGCGCCAGCAGCCAAGACCCCGGACGGGCGGCAGATACGCAGTATTTT,CASSQDPGRAADTQYF
-,TRBJ2-5,TRBV11-2,TRBD2,TGTGCCAGCAGCCCCGGGACTAGGGGGGGTAGCGGGAGACAAGAGACCCAGTACTTC,CASSPGTRGGSGRQETQYF
-,TRBJ2-3,TRBV9,-,TGTGCCAGCAGCGTAGGCGAGGCGTCAGATACGCAGTATTTT,CASSVGEASDTQYF
few,TRBJ2-7,TRBV4-1,-,TGCGCCAGCAGCCAAGATGATGGGAGCCTGAGATACGAGCAGTACTTC,CASSQDDGSLRYEQYF
few,TRBJ2-7,TRBV19,-,TGTGCCAGTAGTAGATTACAGGGCACCTACGAGCAGTACTTC,CASSRLQGTYEQYF
once,TRBJ2-1,TRBV11-2,-,TGTGCCAGCAGCTTAGTCCCTGGACTGGTATATGAGCAGTTCTTC,CASSLVPGLVYEQFF
-,TRBJ1-6,TRBV6-1,-,TGTGCCAGCAGTGAAGTCTGGGCCCTCGGGAATTCACCCCTCCACTTT,CASSEVWALGNSPLHF
-,TRBJ2-5,TRBV7-2,-,TGTGCCAGCAGCTTCTCAGGTCAAGAGACCCAGTACTTC,CASSFSGQETQYF
-,TRBJ2-5,TRBV10-3,TRBD2,TGTGCCATCAGTACGCTAGCGGGGGTCGGTGAGACCCAGTACTTC,CAISTLAGVGETQYF
-,TRBJ2-1,TRBV5-4,-,TGTGCCAGCAGCGTCGCCGTGGCACCCCTGGGTGAGCAGTTCTTC,CASSVAVAPLGEQFF
-,TRBJ2-1,TRBV28,-,TGTGCCAGCAGCCAGAAAGACAGGACCCTGTGGTTCTTC,CASSQKDRTLWFF
-,TRBJ2-5,TRBV5-1,TRBD2,TGCGCCAGCAGCGGAGGGACTAGCGGCGTTTGGACCCAGTACTTC,CASSGGTSGVWTQYF
-,TRBJ2-1,TRBV11-1,TRBD1,TGTGCCAGCAGACTTATAGACAGGGGCTACAATGAGCAGTTCTTC,CASRLIDRGYNEQFF
-,TRBJ1-2,TRBV6-5,-,TGTGCCAGCAGCCACGACATGGAAGGAGGCTACACCTTC,CASSHDMEGGYTF
-,TRBJ2-3,TRBV5-6,TRBD2,TGTGCCAGCAGCTTGTCTAGCGGGAGGTTTGCAGATACGCAGTATTTT,CASSLSSGRFADTQYF
-,TRBJ2-7,TRBV7-2,-,TGTGCCAGCAGCTTGAGGGTCCACGAGCAGTACTTC,CASSLRVHEQYF
-,TRBJ2-5,TRBV15,-,TGTGCCACCAGCAGATACGATACGGAGACCCAGTACTTC,CATSRYDTETQYF
-,TRBJ1-5,TRBV6-1,-,TGTGCCAGCAGTGTAGCGGGGATGGGCAATCAGCCCCAGCATTTT,CASSVAGMGNQPQHF
few,TRBJ2-2,TRBV29-1,-,TGCAGCGTCTGGACTGCCGGGGAGCTGTTTTTT,CSVWTAGELFF
once,TRBJ2-7,TRBV14,-,TGTGCCAGCAGCCAGGCTCGACCGGGACACCTCTACGAGCAGTACTTC,CASSQARPGHLYEQYF
once,TRBJ1-2,TRBV7-2,-,TGTGCCAGCAGCTCACCCGGGTGGCGGGGGGCCGGGTATGGCTACACCTTC,CASSSPGWRGAGYGYTF
-,TRBJ2-7,TRBV29-1,-,TGCAGCGTCGAAGCTGGGTACGAGCAGTACTTC,CSVEAGYEQYF
-,TRBJ2-3,TRBV10-3,TRBD2,TGTGCCATCAGTGACGAGCTCCTTGCGGGAGGGACAGATACGCAGTATTTT,CAISDELLAGGTDTQYF
few,TRBJ2-7,TRBV6-1,-,TGTGCCAGCAGTGAATGGTTCTACGAGCAGTACTTC,CASSEWFYEQYF
-,TRBJ1-1,TRBV29-1,-,TGCAGCGTCCCGGGACACATGAACACTGAAGCTTTCTTT,CSVPGHMNTEAFF
-,TRBJ1-1,TRBV27,TRBD1,TGTGCCAGCAGTCGAAGAGGGACAGTTGAAGCTTTCTTT,CASSRRGTVEAFF
-,TRBJ2-3,TRBV7-2,-,TGTGCCAGCAGCTTAGGGTATCGGCTAGCGCACGGCACAGATACGCAGTATTTT,CASSLGYRLAHGTDTQYF
-,TRBJ2-5,TRBV19,-,TGTGCCAGTAGTCTGGACAGCCCAGAGACCCAGTACTTC,CASSLDSPETQYF
few,TRBJ2-3,TRBV7-2,-,TGTGCCAGCAGCCCCCCCGGCAACACAGATACGCAGTATTTT,CASSPPGNTDTQYF
-,TRBJ2-7,TRBV6-1,-,TGTGCCAGCAGTGACCGGGACACTGGAAGTCGCGAGCAGTACTTC,CASSDRDTGSREQYF
-,TRBJ2-1,TRBV28,-,TGTGCCAGCAGTTTGTACAATGAGCAGTTCTTC,CASSLYNEQFF
-,TRBJ1-2,TRBV4-1,-,TGCGCCAGCAGCCGTACTGGGGCTGGCTACACCTTC,CASSRTGAGYTF
few,TRBJ2-7,TRBV9,-,TGTGCCAGCAGCGTAGACGGGGGCTACGAGCAGTACTTC,CASSVDGGYEQYF
-,TRBJ2-1,TRBV28,-,TGTGCCAGCAGTCCCGATACCTTCAATGAGCAGTTCTTC,CASSPDTFNEQFF
-,TRBJ1-2,TRBV29-1,-,TGCAGCGTTTCCCACCCGGGGACCGGCTACACCTTC,CSVSHPGTGYTF
-,TRBJ2-5,TRBV2,TRBD2,TGTGCCAGTAGTGACAGCGGGATTCAAGAGACCCAGTACTTC,CASSDSGIQETQYF
few,TRBJ1-4,TRBV5-1,-,TGCGCCAGCAGCTTGGTCGGGGTTGGAGAAAAACTGTTTTTT,CASSLVGVGEKLFF
-,TRBJ2-7,TRBV7-8,TRBD2,TGTGCCAGCAGCCCATTTGGGACTAGCGGCTACGAGCAGTACTTC,CASSPFGTSGYEQYF
few,TRBJ1-2,TRBV7-6,TRBD1,TGTGCCAGCAGCGGAGGACAGGGTTATGGCTACACCTTC,CASSGGQGYGYTF
-,TRBJ2-3,TRBV9,TRBD2,TGTGCCAGCAGCGGACCGGGACTAGCCTTGCGTACGCAGTATTTT,CASSGPGLALRTQYF
-,TRBJ2-5,TRBV5-6,-,TGTGCCAGCAGCTTGACGCTTGTTCAAGAGACCCAGTACTTC,CASSLTLVQETQYF